The 7 T cell receptor beta chains reported below all come from one sample, sequenced in a study of CXCR3-negative and CXCR3-positive naive CD8 T cells. The TRB cDNA libraries were prepared by 5' RACE with UMI labels. TCRdb derives one entry per CDR3 protein from the 5' RACE reads, leaving out DNA. This table holds roughly 6,000 distinct CDR3 sequences. These receptors have no identified antigens. Findings and limits, study-wide: Naive cells positive for CXCR3 carried more hydrophobic TRB CDR3s than CXCR3-negative ones.

Sequenced: naive CXCR3+ CD8+ T cells from blood. The subset was: CD45RO-CCR7+CD27+CD95- naive CD8+ T cells expressing CXCR3 (TNR3+). All receptors come from a human donor in good health. Some clones in this sample may be carry-over from other donors' samples.

V gene TRBV5-6 combines with J gene TRBJ2-7. Germline assignment: CDR1 SGHDT and CDR2 YYEEEE. The length of the CDR3 is 14 residues. The CDR3 reads CASSLLVGVYEQYF. Together with reference TRBV5-6 and TRBJ2-7, the CDR3 gives the full variable domain: DAGVTQSPTHLIKTRGQQVTLRCSPKSGHDTVSWYQQALGQGPQFIFQYYEEEERQRGNFPDRFSGHQFPNYSSELNVNALLLGDSALYLCASSLLVGVYEQYFGPGTRLTVT.

V usage is TRBV10-3 and J usage is TRBJ2-3. CDR1 and CDR2 from the germline V gene are ENHRY and SYGVKD. The CDR3 is 15 residues long. The CDR3 here is CAISEPRDGTDTQYF.

The chain combines TRBV5-4 with TRBJ2-1; the D call from TCRdb, TRBD2, cannot be confirmed without DNA. Germline assignment: CDR1 SGHNT and CDR2 YYREEE (reference sequence). There are 16 residues in the CDR3. The CDR3 spells CASSLSLLAGAAEQFF.

According to its frequency, this clonotype is medium-sized (0.01 to 0.1%). The V and J genes are TRBV4-1 and TRBJ2-7; TCRdb outputs TRBD1, but without DNA this stays unchecked. From germline, CDR1 is MGHRA and CDR2 YSYEKL. The length of the CDR3 is 15 residues. The CDR3 protein is CASSQRQGHPYEQYF.

This rearrangement joins TRBV7-2 to TRBJ2-3; TCRdb outputs TRBD1, but without DNA this stays unchecked. The CDR3 loop spans 13 amino acids. Germline V CDR1 and CDR2: SGHTA, FQGNSA. CDR3 protein: CASSSFPADTQYF.

This clonotype counts as medium-sized (0.01 to 0.1%) by frequency. This chain links TRBV6-5 with TRBJ1-5. The V gene's germline CDR1 is MNHEY and CDR2 SVGAGI. The CDR3 is made up of 14 amino acids. CDR3 loop: CASSRLGEDQPQHF.

This clonotype is identified as medium-sized (0.01 to 0.1%) from frequency. V usage is TRBV29-1 and J usage is TRBJ2-2; TCRdb selects TRBD1, and the lack of DNA leaves this call unchecked. Germline CDR1 SQVTM, CDR2 ANQGSEA. The length of the CDR3 is 12 residues. Here the CDR3 reads CSMTGVAGELFF.